Each of the 32 T cell receptor beta chains below was sequenced from the same sample in a study of radiotherapy plus CTLA-4 blockade in lung cancer. Clones were sequenced by immunoSEQ multiplex PCR, and TCRdb holds only the in-frame ones, with some missing. The data show just over 60,000 clones, roughly 80% seen once. The specimen comprised peripheral blood, sampled from a patient treated with radiotherapy plus ipilimumab. The receptor source for this set is a human donor with non-small cell lung cancer who had a complete response to radiotherapy plus ipilimumab.

This rearrangement joins TRBV5-1 to TRBJ2-7; the match to TRBD2 covers 14 bases. Per the germline V gene, CDR1 is SGHRS and CDR2 is YFSETQ. V trimming: 7 bases; J trimming: 5 bases; junction bases outside the gene matches: 8. CDR3 size: 15 residues. The CDR3 coding sequence is TGCGCCAGCTATAAGACTAGCGGGGGGGCCCACGAGCAGTACTTC. This sequence encodes CASYKTSGGAHEQYF.

This clone was detected only a few times. V gene TRBV4-3 combines with J gene TRBJ1-3; the D gene is possibly TRBD1 (6 bases). CDR1 is LGHNA, CDR2 YSLEER, per germline. Trimming cost V 5 bases and J 3 bases, with 20 bases left between them. This CDR3 spans 17 amino acids. The CDR3 protein is CASSSGQGKFGGNTIYF. CDR3 DNA sequence: TGCGCCAGCAGCTCGGGTCAGGGGAAGTTTGGTGGAAACACCATATATTTT.

This chain connects TRBV6-1 to TRBJ1-2; 8 bases agree with TRBD1. V lost 6 bases and J lost 5; bases outside the gene matches: 8. Per germline, CDR1 MNHNS and CDR2 SASEGT. This CDR3 spans 14 amino acids. The CDR3 region has the DNA TGTGCCAGCAGCGATAACAGGGGGTGGTATGGCTACACCTTC. Protein sequence: CASSDNRGWYGYTF.

Only a few counts were recorded for this clone. This chain links TRBV6-6 with TRBJ1-5; no definite D call. Germline lookup yields CDR1 MNHNY and CDR2 SVGAGI (reference sequence). The CDR3 loop spans 15 amino acids. V was shortened by 2 bases and J by 3 bases, with 11 bases between the two germline ends. Here the CDR3 DNA reads TGTGCCAGCAGTTACGGTCAGGTTTACAATCAGCCCCAGCATTTT. Its protein product is CASSYGQVYNQPQHF.

The gene calls are TRBV7-9 and TRBJ1-1; 8 bases map to TRBD1. Unmatched junction bases numbered 8, after V lost 4 bases and J lost 4 bases. The germline V gene encodes CDR1 SEHNR and CDR2 FQNEAQ (reference sequence). CDR3 length: 15 residues. CDR3 in DNA: TGTGCCAGCAGCTCGACAGGGGACGGGAGCACTGAAGCTTTCTTT. It translates to CASSSTGDGSTEAFF.

The chain has TRBV18 and TRBJ2-1; 9 bases are shared with TRBD1. Per the germline V gene, CDR1 is KGHSH and CDR2 is LQKENI. The CDR3 loop spans 15 amino acids. Trimming at V came to 3 bases and at J to 10 bases, leaving 10 bases not matched to a gene. As DNA, the CDR3 is TGTGCCAGCTCACCGCCGGGACAGGGCCCCTGGGAGCAGTTCTTC. Encoded protein: CASSPPGQGPWEQFF.

V and J are TRBV30 and TRBJ1-6; 7 bases line up with TRBD1. CDR3 length equals 16 residues. V lost 2 bases and J lost 0; bases outside the gene matches: 4. CDR1 and CDR2 (germline): GTSNPN, SVGIG (reference sequence). CDR3 coding DNA: TGTGCCTGGAGTAGGACAGGCAGCTCCTATAATTCACCCCTCCACTTT. Translating gives CAWSRTGSSYNSPLHF. The full variable domain, rest sourced from reference TRBV30 and TRBJ1-6, is SQTIHQWPATLVQPVGSPLSLECTVEGTSNPNLYWYRQAAGRGLQLLFYSVGIGQISSEVPQNLSASRPQDRQFILSSKKLLLSDSGFYLCAWSRTGSSYNSPLHFGNGTRLTVT.

Relative to its sample, this clone is medium-sized. V gene TRBV7-8 combines with J gene TRBJ1-1; D possibly corresponds to TRBD1 (6 bases). This CDR3 is built from 15 residues. V was cut by 4 bases and J by 1 base, with 13 bases left in between. Germline V gene sequence: CDR1 SGHVS, CDR2 FQNEAQ. DNA of the CDR3: TGTGCCAGCAGCTACACTGGACAGCAGAACACTGAAGCTTTCTTT. Its protein is CASSYTGQQNTEAFF.

V gene TRBV29-1 combines with J gene TRBJ1-4; tentative D call: TRBD1 (5 bases). CDR1 SQVTM and CDR2 ANQGSEA come from the germline V gene. Trimming left V 1 base short and J 12 bases short, with 12 bases between. CDR3 size: 12 residues. The CDR3 is CSVEAEGEELFF. In DNA, the CDR3 is TGCAGCGTTGAAGCGGAAGGGGAAGAACTGTTTTTT.

V is TRBV7-9 and J is TRBJ2-2, with D unclear. Germline assignment: CDR1 SEHNR and CDR2 FQNEAQ (reference sequence). The CDR3 sequence is 17 residues long. Trimming took 1 base from V and 3 from J, leaving 15 bases between them. CDR3 DNA: TGTGCCAGCAGCTTAGGATCGAGAGACACACACACCGGGGAGCTGTTTTTT. Its protein product is CASSLGSRDTHTGELFF.

This clone has a single count. A much larger clone differs by one base, so this may be a read error. The V and J genes are TRBV7-2 and TRBJ2-1, with TRBD2 matching 10 bases. V lost 4 bases, J lost 0 bases, and 3 bases stayed unmatched. Germline V CDR1 and CDR2: SGHTA, FQGNSA. The CDR3 is 16 residues long. DNA for the CDR3: TGTGCCAGCAGCTGGACTAGCGGAAGCTCCTACAATGAGCAGTTCTTC. It encodes CASSWTSGSSYNEQFF.

The chain joins TRBV7-2 to TRBJ2-1; 9 bases agree with TRBD1. This CDR3 spans 16 amino acids. J was trimmed by 8 bases and V by 4 bases; bases with no gene match: 12. Germline V gene data show CDR1 as SGHTA and CDR2 as FQGNSA. The CDR3, as DNA: TGTGCCAGCAGCTGGACCGGGACAGGGACTTTCCATGAGCAGTTCTTC. It is translated as CASSWTGTGTFHEQFF.

The gene calls are TRBV5-4 and TRBJ2-7; no firm D call. The CDR3 extends over 15 amino acids. Trimming removed 4 bases at V and 3 bases at J, with 17 bases between. Germline V gives CDR1 SGHNT, CDR2 YYREEE (reference sequence). The CDR3 loop reads CASSLNSFRDYEQYF. In nucleotides, the CDR3 is TGTGCCAGCAGCCTCAACAGTTTCCGTGACTACGAGCAGTACTTC.

The rearrangement uses TRBV5-4 and TRBJ2-1, with D possibly matching TRBD2 (6 bases). CDR3 size: 12 residues. Germline assignment: CDR1 SGHNT and CDR2 YYREEE (reference sequence). V was pared by 5 bases and J by 12 bases, with 15 bases between. The CDR3 DNA follows: TGTGCCAGCAGTCACCTGTACGGGGGGCAGTTCTTC. This gives the protein CASSHLYGGQFF.

The rearrangement links TRBV4-1 to TRBJ2-2; 8 positions agree with TRBD1. Unmatched junction bases numbered 4, after V lost 3 bases and J lost 4 bases. The germline V gene encodes CDR1 MGHRA and CDR2 YSYEKL. There are 15 residues in the CDR3. CDR3 residues: CASSHNRGATGELFF. The CDR3 bases are TGCGCCAGCAGCCACAACAGGGGGGCCACCGGGGAGCTGTTTTTT.

This chain uses TRBV19 with TRBJ1-2; D is unclear. This CDR3 is 15 amino acids long. Trimming left V 3 bases short and J 5 bases short, with 16 bases between. Germline CDR1 and CDR2: LNHDA and SQIVND (reference sequence). The CDR3 region has the DNA TGTGCCAGTAGTATCCCCTCAGTAGGACGGTATGGCTACACCTTC. Amino acid sequence: CASSIPSVGRYGYTF.

This chain joins TRBV6-5 and TRBJ2-7, with D possibly matching TRBD1 (6 bases). Germline-derived CDR1 and CDR2 are MNHEY and SVGAGI. CDR3 length equals 15 residues. Trimming cost V 0 bases and J 0 bases, with 9 bases left between them. This CDR3 reads CASSYSGGPSYEQYF. The DNA of the CDR3 is TGTGCCAGCAGTTACTCTGGGGGCCCCTCCTACGAGCAGTACTTC.

J is TRBJ2-3 and V is TRBV19; 7 nucleotides line up with TRBD2. V was clipped by 6 bases and J by 1 base; unmatched bases: 1. Per germline, CDR1 LNHDA and CDR2 SQIVND (reference sequence). The CDR3 loop spans 13 amino acids. CDR3 DNA: TGTGCCAGTAGGAGCGGGGGCACAGATACGCAGTATTTT. Translation: CASRSGGTDTQYF. Supplemented by reference TRBV19 and TRBJ2-3, the full variable domain reads DGGITQSPKYLFRKEGQNVTLSCEQNLNHDAMYWYRQDPGQGLRLIYYSQIVNDFQKGDIAEGYSVSREKKESFPLTVTSAQKNPTAFYLCASRSGGTDTQYFGPGTRLTVL.

This clone has a handful of counts. The rearrangement joins TRBV18 to TRBJ2-1; no clear D. From germline, CDR1 is KGHSH and CDR2 LQKENI. This CDR3 has 14 amino acids. V was pared by 6 bases and J by 3 bases, with 12 bases between. CDR3 loop: CASSPSVDYNEQFF. In DNA, the CDR3 is TGTGCCAGCTCCCCCTCGGTAGACTACAATGAGCAGTTCTTC.

The chain couples TRBV6-6 to TRBJ2-3; D is possibly TRBD1 or TRBD2 (6 bases each). The CDR3 contains 14 residues. Between the trimmed V and J ends, which lost 0 bases and 4 bases, there was a span of 8 bases. Germline CDR1 MNHNY, CDR2 SVGAGI (reference sequence). This CDR3 reads CASSYSEGADTQYF. The DNA for the CDR3 is TGTGCCAGCAGTTACTCGGAGGGGGCAGATACGCAGTATTTT.

The V and J genes are TRBV30 and TRBJ2-7; D is unresolved. Germline assignment: CDR1 GTSNPN and CDR2 SVGIG (reference sequence). The CDR3 loop spans 14 amino acids. The ends were cut back, 2 bases at V and 2 bases at J, with 13 bases in the middle. CDR3 bases: TGTGCCTGGAGTTTCGGGCCTGGCGCCTACGAGCAGTACGTC. This sequence encodes CAWSFGPGAYEQYV.

The chain combines TRBV6-1 with TRBJ1-2; D is uncertain. Trimming removed 0 bases at V and 7 bases at J, with 6 bases between. Germline V gene sequence: CDR1 MNHNS, CDR2 SASEGT. The CDR3 consists of 12 residues. The CDR3 sequence is CASSEARVGYTF. The CDR3 nucleotides are TGTGCCAGCAGTGAAGCTAGGGTTGGCTACACCTTC.

In its sample, this clone was seen a few times. V usage is TRBV6-6 and J usage is TRBJ2-3, with unresolved D. CDR1 MNHNY and CDR2 SVGAGI come from the germline V gene (reference sequence). This CDR3 has 16 amino acids. Trimming cost V 0 bases and J 0 bases, with 10 bases left between them. The CDR3 loop reads CASSYSERASTDTQYF. The CDR3 DNA reads TGTGCCAGCAGTTACTCGGAAAGGGCCAGCACAGATACGCAGTATTTT.

The J gene is TRBJ2-2, the V gene TRBV30, with TRBD2 matching over 7 bases. Germline CDR1 reads GTSNPN; CDR2 reads SVGIG (reference sequence). V shed 8 bases and J 1 base; nucleotides not matched to a gene: 7. This CDR3 spans 14 amino acids. The CDR3 spells CARTGGMNTGELFF. CDR3 bases: TGTGCCCGTACCGGGGGGATGAACACCGGGGAGCTGTTTTTT. Combining the CDR3 with reference TRBV30 and TRBJ2-2 gives the whole variable domain SQTIHQWPATLVQPVGSPLSLECTVEGTSNPNLYWYRQAAGRGLQLLFYSVGIGQISSEVPQNLSASRPQDRQFILSSKKLLLSDSGFYLCARTGGMNTGELFFGEGSRLTVL.

This clone was counted once. V and J are TRBV5-1 and TRBJ2-4, with D perhaps TRBD1 (6 bases). The CDR3 is 16 residues long. V was cut by 2 bases and J by 1 base, with 13 bases left in between. Germline CDR1 and CDR2: SGHRS and YFSETQ. The CDR3 sequence is CASSLGSGHAKNIQYF. CDR3 DNA: TGCGCCAGCAGCTTAGGTTCGGGACATGCCAAAAACATTCAGTACTTC.

The gene calls are TRBV19 and TRBJ1-5; D gene ambiguous. Germline V lookup: CDR1 LNHDA, CDR2 SQIVND (reference sequence). V was trimmed by 2 bases and J by 0 bases, leaving 8 bases between them. CDR3 length: 15 amino acids. The CDR3 DNA is TGTGCCAGTAGTATACAGGCCTCTAGCAATCAGCCCCAGCATTTT. Translating it yields CASSIQASSNQPQHF.

A single count supports this clone. The V gene is TRBV5-5, the J gene TRBJ1-5; D is unresolved. Germline CDR1 is SGHKS and CDR2 is YYEKEE (reference sequence). The germline V and J ends were trimmed by 4 bases and 0 bases, with 11 bases remaining between them. CDR3 length equals 15 residues. The CDR3 is CASSQQQNSNQPQHF. The CDR3 nucleotides read TGTGCCAGCAGCCAACAACAGAATAGCAATCAGCCCCAGCATTTT. Supplemented by reference TRBV5-5 and TRBJ1-5, the full variable domain reads DAGVTQSPTHLIKTRGQQVTLRCSPISGHKSVSWYQQVLGQGPQFIFQYYEKEERGRGNFPDRFSARQFPNYSSELNVNALLLGDSALYLCASSQQQNSNQPQHFGDGTRLSIL.

This clone appeared a few times. The chain combines TRBV7-2 with TRBJ2-5; D remains unclear. CDR3 length: 10 residues. Trimming removed 8 bases from V and 4 bases from J, with 5 bases in between. Germline V gives CDR1 SGHTA, CDR2 FQGNSA. For the CDR3, the DNA is TGTGCCAGCGGAACAGAGACCCAGTACTTC. Translation gives CASGTETQYF.

The V gene is TRBV29-1, the J gene TRBJ1-1; maybe TRBD1 (5 bases). V was pared by 4 bases and J by 3 bases, with 12 bases between. The CDR3 has 13 residues. Germline lookup yields CDR1 SQVTM and CDR2 ANQGSEA. The CDR3 nucleotides are TGCAGCGTTGTAGGGGATATGGACACTGAAGCTTTCTTT. Amino acids: CSVVGDMDTEAFF.

This chain joins TRBV27 and TRBJ2-1; TRBD1 matches at 10 bases. The CDR3 consists of 15 residues. The ends lost 4 bases at V and 7 bases at J; junction bases unmatched: 7. The germline V gene encodes CDR1 MNHEY and CDR2 SMNVEV (reference sequence). The CDR3 region is CASSSSGTGVNEQFF. The CDR3 DNA is TGTGCCAGCAGTTCCTCCGGGACAGGGGTGAATGAGCAGTTCTTC.

The chain links TRBV7-2 to TRBJ1-4, with no clear D. The CDR3 is 12 residues long. The germline gives CDR1 SGHTA, CDR2 FQGNSA. V lost 6 bases and J lost 7, with 9 bases in between. CDR3 sequence: CASRGYGEKLFF. In DNA form, the CDR3 reads TGTGCCAGCAGGGGATACGGTGAAAAACTGTTTTTT.

The rearrangement joins TRBV29-1 to TRBJ1-2; 9 bases fit TRBD1. The CDR3 runs 17 residues. Germline CDR1 is SQVTM and CDR2 is ANQGSEA. With V trimmed by 3 bases and J by 6 bases, 17 bases remained unmatched. CDR3 bases: TGCAGCGTTGACACAGGGGGCGCAAACTTCAGGAGTAATGGCTACACCTTC. Encoded protein: CSVDTGGANFRSNGYTF.